Sequencing of this TCR beta chain was carried out in a study of PD-1 blockade in classical Hodgkin lymphoma. Profiling relied on immunoSEQ multiplex PCR, and the TCRdb table lists in-frame clones only, not all of them. The sample lists more than 140,000 clones, approximately 81% occurring once. Remarks on this clone: The antigen is undetermined.

Findings of the study overall: Complete responders entered with baseline diversity on par with newly diagnosed patients, the results showed. Possibly reflecting disease activity or prior therapy, repertoire differences have causes that remain undefined. Compared with baseline, CD4+ but not CD8+ TCR diversity had risen significantly by C4D1.

All patients relapsed after autologous stem cell transplantation, and brentuximab vedotin exposure varied. This material consisted of peripheral blood mononuclear cells (PBMCs), taken before the second cycle of nivolumab. This receptor was taken from a human donor with classical Hodgkin lymphoma.

The CDR3: CASSLELSGNTIYF. Written as DNA, the CDR3 is TGTGCCAGCAGCTTGGAGCTTTCTGGAAACACCATATATTTT. The rearrangement links TRBV5-8 to TRBJ1-3; D remains unclear. With 0 bases removed from V and 1 base from J, the gap between germline ends came to 5 bases. CDR1 is SGHTS and CDR2 is YDEGEE in the germline V gene. This CDR3 has 14 amino acids.